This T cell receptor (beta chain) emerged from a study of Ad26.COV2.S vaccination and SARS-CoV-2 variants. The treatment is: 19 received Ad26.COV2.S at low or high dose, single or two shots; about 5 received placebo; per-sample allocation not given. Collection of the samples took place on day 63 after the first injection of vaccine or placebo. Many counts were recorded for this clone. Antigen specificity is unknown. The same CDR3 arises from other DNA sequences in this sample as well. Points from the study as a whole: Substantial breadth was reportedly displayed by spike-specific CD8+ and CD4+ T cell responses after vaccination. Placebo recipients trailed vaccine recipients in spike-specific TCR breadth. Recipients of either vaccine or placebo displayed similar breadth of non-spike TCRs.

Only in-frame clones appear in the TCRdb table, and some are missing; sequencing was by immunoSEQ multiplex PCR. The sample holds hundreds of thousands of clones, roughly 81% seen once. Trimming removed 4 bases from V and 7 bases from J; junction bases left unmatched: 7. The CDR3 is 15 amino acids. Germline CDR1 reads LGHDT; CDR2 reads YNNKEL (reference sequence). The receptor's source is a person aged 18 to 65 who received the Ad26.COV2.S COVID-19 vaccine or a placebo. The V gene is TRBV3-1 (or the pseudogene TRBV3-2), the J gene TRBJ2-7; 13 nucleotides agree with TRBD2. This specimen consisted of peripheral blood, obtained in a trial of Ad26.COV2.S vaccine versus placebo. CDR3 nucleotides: TGTGCCAGCAGCCCAGGACTAGCGGGAGCTGGGGAGCAGTACTTC. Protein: CASSPGLAGAGEQYF.